This T cell receptor (beta chain) was identified during a study of T cell responses to AZD1222 COVID-19 vaccine. On the study more broadly: Some second doses came at about 4 weeks and others at about 12 weeks; these were pooled.

The study's findings and limits: In all cases, repertoires were sampled only after the peak T cell response. Within unmutated variant regions lay the reported targets of nearly half of spike-specific TCRs.

V lost 4 bases to trimming and J lost 6 bases; unmatched junction nucleotides: 6. This CDR3 contains 15 residues. Germline CDR1 LGHNA, CDR2 YSLEER. Clones were read by immunoSEQ multiplex PCR, and TCRdb kept only the in-frame ones, dropping some. This sample carries 95,000 to 150,000 clones, more than 80% of them seen once, and the ten largest clones take around 3.3%. Concerning this clone: Its antigen is not identified.

The sequence was obtained from an adult in good health. The chain combines TRBV4-3 with TRBJ1-5, with 10 bases fitting TRBD1. This specimen was peripheral blood, taken on day 0 of AZD1222 vaccination. Here the CDR3 reads CASSPDGTGAQPQHF. CDR3 in DNA: TGCGCCAGCAGCCCAGACGGGACAGGGGCTCAGCCCCAGCATTTT.